The text below deals with one T cell receptor (beta chain). This sample is part of a study of blood T cell repertoires in COVID-19. Looking at the study overall: The United States, Italy and Spain supplied acute and convalescent COVID-19 samples. In each case, the material was cDNA or gDNA derived from T cells, B-cell-depleted T cells, or PBMCs.

This CDR3 has 16 amino acids. The germline V gene has CDR1 SGHRS and CDR2 YFSETQ. Trimming at V came to 0 bases and at J to 5 bases, leaving 8 bases not matched to a gene. In the original processing: Amplified reference gene primers provided the basis for estimating nucleated cell counts. Method: immunoSEQ multiplex PCR; TCRdb's copy keeps in-frame clones and lacks some. V, J and clone size are taken as reported in that table, and D and trimming were inferred from the DNA itself. The table lists approximately 24,000 clones, 94% of them singletons. This chain joins TRBV5-1 and TRBJ1-3; 7 nucleotides line up with TRBD1. The clonotype originates from a woman between 50 and 59 years old with active COVID-19. Sequenced: peripheral blood. CDR3 protein: CASSLGDSVSRNTIYF. Here the CDR3 DNA reads TGCGCCAGCAGCTTGGGGGACAGCGTTTCCAGAAACACCATATATTTT.